These T cell receptor beta chains were read from a single sample in a study of radiotherapy plus CTLA-4 blockade in lung cancer. Assay: immunoSEQ multiplex PCR; the TCRdb copy retains only in-frame clones and omits some. The sample includes tens of thousands of clones, more than 80% seen only once; the top ten take approximately 0.79%. The material was peripheral blood, obtained from a patient treated with radiotherapy plus ipilimumab. Receptors originate from a human donor with non-small cell lung cancer who had stable disease on radiotherapy plus ipilimumab. Each CDR3 is given without its conserved first and last residue.

cdr3_aa | v_call
ASSQTQTGANYGYT | TRBV14
ASSNYPPGQGYEQY | TRBV21-1
ASGDSPSYEQY | TRBV2
ASSLSGNSGANVLT | TRBV5-1
ASSPGAQVNEKLF | TRBV5-1
ASSPNARVQETQY | TRBV11-2
ASSVTPNTEAF | TRBV9
ASSLGTVVTDTQY | TRBV5-4
ASSLSSTGGGHEQY | TRBV18
ASSQTGMDQPQH | TRBV5-8
ASSRRGQGDSPLH | TRBV5-6
ASSPPPGRDTQY | TRBV7-2
ASSIGGQNYEQY | TRBV19
ASSEAPAEN | TRBV2
ASSFSSLQGVETQY | TRBV5-5
ASSKIAGGPLETQY | TRBV7-9
ASSFGTRGQETQY | TRBV28
ASGMGRPEGQTQY | TRBV12-5
ASSLRGRGGEGYT | TRBV6-5
ASSDGGSGQPQH | TRBV10-1
ASSPTSGRSYEQY | TRBV11-2
ASRGAAIQY | TRBV5-1
ATSRVNTGQETQY | TRBV15
ASSKEGDSGSGNTIY | TRBV19
ASRIQGAGNTIY | TRBV6-6
AGTPAASYEQY | TRBV7-9
AWREQGARQPQH | TRBV30
ASSPGLPDTQY | TRBV7-2
ASSDRGRQEQY | TRBV10-2
ASSQQGEFSGYT | TRBV2
ASSLFFRASGGPNFYEQY | TRBV28
ASSLWARGYT | TRBV7-2
ASSLDRVNEKLF | TRBV5-1
ATSTDLNYGYT | TRBV15
ASSQNWVNEQF | TRBV6-1
ASSRGGSDQPQH | TRBV7-2
ASSLVGLGEQY | TRBV7-7
ASRWETVTNEQF | TRBV5-1
ASSVGGLSEKLF | TRBV9
AISAQGLAGLDTQY | TRBV10-3
ASSLEQGLGYGYT | TRBV5-1
ASSARHIRGHEQY | TRBV27
AWSDNRGGTEAF | TRBV30
ASSGAGGPAETQY | TRBV19
ASSEINQPQH | TRBV6-1
ASSLDGGQPQH | TRBV5-1
ASSRDRAGELF | TRBV14
ASKTPGSYEQY | TRBV5-1
ASSLSFSGNTIY | TRBV5-6
ASSSAKYNEQF | TRBV6-5
ASSSFPGQGEAF | TRBV5-1
ASSVEGRGGEQF | TRBV9
ASSPNRGHYGYT | TRBV14
ASSSSYEQY | TRBV5-1